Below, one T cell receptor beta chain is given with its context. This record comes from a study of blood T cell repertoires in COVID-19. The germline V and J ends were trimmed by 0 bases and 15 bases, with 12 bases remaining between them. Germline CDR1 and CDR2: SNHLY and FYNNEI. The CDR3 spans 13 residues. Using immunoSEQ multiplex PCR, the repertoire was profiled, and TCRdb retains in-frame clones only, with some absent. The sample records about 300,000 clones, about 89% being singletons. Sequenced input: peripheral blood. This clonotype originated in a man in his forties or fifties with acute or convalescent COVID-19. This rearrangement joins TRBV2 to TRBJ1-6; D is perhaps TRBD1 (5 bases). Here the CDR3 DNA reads TGTGCCAGCAGTGAAGCCAGCCAGGACAACCTCCACTTT. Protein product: CASSEASQDNLHF.